This T cell receptor beta chain was sequenced during a study of T-cell memory formation after mild COVID-19. Study-wide points: Whereas later expanders leaned CD4+, clones contracting day 15 to 85 showed a balanced CD4/CD8 makeup. Pre-infection memory already had some responding clones, implying cross-reactive memory joined. Researchers could not confirm that second-wave clones peaking on day 37 targeted SARS-CoV-2.

5'RACE with constant-segment primers built TCRalpha and TCRbeta cDNA libraries with UMIs. Each CDR3 protein is one row after TCRdb ran MiXCR on the 5' RACE reads. The sample lists around 210,000 distinct CDR3 sequences, roughly 10% seen once, with about 3.8% in the top ten. Germline V gene lookup returns CDR1 MNHEY and CDR2 SMNVEV (reference sequence). This CDR3 has 14 amino acids. The V segment lost 3 bases and the J segment 6 bases; nucleotides outside the gene matches: 3. On this clonotype itself: The antigen is not known.

The rearrangement links TRBV27 to TRBJ2-7; 12 bases agree with TRBD1. The receptor's source is a man between 18 and 35 years old who had mild COVID-19 (a few samples of this study predate the infection). Cell type and time point are not known. The sequenced sample was PBMCs or a T cell subset sorted from them (not recorded which). In nucleotides, the CDR3 is TGTGCCAGCAGTTTGGGGACAGGGGGCGGCGAGCAGTACTTC. Amino acid sequence: CASSLGTGGGEQYF.